This section outlines one T cell receptor beta chain sequence together with its context. These data are taken from a study of blood T cell repertoires in COVID-19. Whole-study context: Both acute and convalescent COVID-19 samples were obtained from the United States, Italy and Spain. T cells, B-cell-depleted T cells, or PBMCs supplied cDNA or gDNA.

J lost 3 bases, V lost 4 bases, and 12 bases had no gene match. This CDR3 comprises 20 residues. Germline V gene lookup returns CDR1 SGHNT and CDR2 YYREEE (reference sequence). Original methodology: Amplification of reference gene primers was used by the study to estimate nucleated cell counts. TCRdb's table, derived via immunoSEQ multiplex PCR, lists solely in-frame clones and lacks some. That table supplies the V and J calls and clone size; D and trimming were determined from the DNA. This sample has about 270,000 clones; about 84% occur once, and the top ten carry approximately 6%. Seattle's cohort entered during active infection and was followed longitudinally.

This receptor was obtained from a woman older than 75 with COVID-19, enrolled during active disease. This sequence joins TRBV5-4 and TRBJ2-2, with 16 bases that match TRBD2. The sequenced sample consisted of peripheral blood. This CDR3 reads CASSPRGTSGGARDTGELFF. The CDR3 DNA sequence: TGTGCCAGCAGCCCTAGAGGGACTAGCGGGGGGGCCCGGGACACCGGGGAGCTGTTTTTT.